This T cell receptor (beta chain) was sequenced during a study of T cells in Graves' hyperthyroidism and ophthalmopathy. On the study more broadly: Sampling of peripheral blood happened at initial diagnosis, prior to any treatment.

Regions amplified from RNA transcripts were the TCR beta CDR3 regions. Initially, a first-round RT-PCR of the TCR CDR3 employed the HTBI primer set. Each CDR3 protein gets one entry after TCRdb re-called the multiplex PCR reads with MiXCR. The sample lists about 320,000 distinct CDR3 sequences; around 17% were seen once. Patients between 18 and 65 years old had hyperthyroidism, newly diagnosed and lasting under 2 months. Clinical symptoms, serum thyroxine and TRAb, thyroid ultrasound and orbital computed tomography were used for the diagnoses. This clonotype was observed at least ten times. CDR1 is SGHRS and CDR2 is YFSETQ in the germline V gene. The trim removed 5 bases at V and 5 bases at J, leaving 9 bases unmatched. This CDR3 is built from 14 residues.

The chain carries TRBV5-1 and TRBJ2-7; 8 bases align to TRBD1. Sequencing was carried out using blood. The receptor's source is a man younger than 45 with Graves' hyperthyroidism. The CDR3 here is CASRRQGMSDEQYF. The CDR3 region has the DNA TGCGCCAGCAGGCGACAGGGGATGTCCGACGAGCAGTACTTC.